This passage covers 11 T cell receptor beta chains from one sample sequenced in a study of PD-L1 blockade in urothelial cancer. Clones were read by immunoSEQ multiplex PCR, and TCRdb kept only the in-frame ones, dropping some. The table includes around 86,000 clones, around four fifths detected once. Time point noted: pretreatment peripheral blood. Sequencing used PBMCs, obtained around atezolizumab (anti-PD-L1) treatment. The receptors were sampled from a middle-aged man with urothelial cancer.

CDR3 sequence reads: CASSRGTGERNEKLFF. The CDR3 DNA follows: TGTGCCAGCAGCCGCGGGACAGGGGAGAGAAATGAAAAACTGTTTTTT. The chain combines TRBV7-2 with TRBJ1-4, with 10 bases fitting TRBD1. This CDR3 comprises 16 residues. Germline CDR1 and CDR2: SGHTA and FQGNSA. V dropped 5 bases and J dropped 5; count of bases not matched to a gene: 8.

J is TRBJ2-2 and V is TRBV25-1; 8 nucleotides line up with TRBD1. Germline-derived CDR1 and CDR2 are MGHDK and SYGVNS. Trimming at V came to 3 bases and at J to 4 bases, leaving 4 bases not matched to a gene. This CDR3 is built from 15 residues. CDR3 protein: CASSEGQGATGELFF. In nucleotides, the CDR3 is TGTGCCAGCAGTGAGGGTCAGGGGGCCACCGGGGAGCTGTTTTTT.

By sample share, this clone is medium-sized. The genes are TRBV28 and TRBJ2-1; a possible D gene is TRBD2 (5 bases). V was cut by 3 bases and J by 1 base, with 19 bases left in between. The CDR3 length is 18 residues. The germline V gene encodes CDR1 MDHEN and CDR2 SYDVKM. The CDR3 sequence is CASSLVSDWFGSYNEQFF. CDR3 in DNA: TGTGCCAGCAGTTTGGTTTCGGACTGGTTTGGTTCCTACAATGAGCAGTTCTTC. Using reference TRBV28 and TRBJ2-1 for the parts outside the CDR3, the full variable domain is DVKVTQSSRYLVKRTGEKVFLECVQDMDHENMFWYRQDPGLGLRLIYFSYDVKMKEKGDIPEGYSVSREKKERFSLILESASTNQTSMYLCASSLVSDWFGSYNEQFFGPGTRLTVL.

The CDR3 loop reads CASSFDRGRSGYTF. In DNA form, the CDR3 reads TGTGCCAGCAGTTTTGACAGGGGACGAAGCGGCTACACCTTC. The chain links TRBV6-1 to TRBJ1-2; 8 nucleotides match TRBD1. The germline CDR1 and CDR2 sequences are MNHNS and SASEGT. J lost 8 bases, V lost 5 bases, and 10 bases had no gene match. This CDR3 spans 14 amino acids.

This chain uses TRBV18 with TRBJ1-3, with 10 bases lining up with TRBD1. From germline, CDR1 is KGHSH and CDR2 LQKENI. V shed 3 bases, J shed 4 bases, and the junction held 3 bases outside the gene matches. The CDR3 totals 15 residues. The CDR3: CASSPGTGAGNTIYF. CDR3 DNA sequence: TGTGCCAGCTCACCGGGGACAGGGGCAGGAAACACCATATATTTT.

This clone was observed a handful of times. In nucleotides, the CDR3 is TGTGCCAGCAGGACTAACCGGGACAAGGGTTGGGAGACCCAGTACTTC. Translated: CASRTNRDKGWETQYF. V gene TRBV2 combines with J gene TRBJ2-5; a weak D match, TRBD1 (6 bases). Germline V CDR1 and CDR2: SNHLY, FYNNEI. The CDR3 is 16 residues long. Trimming cost V 6 bases and J 5 bases, with 22 bases left between them.

The CDR3, as DNA: TGTGCCAGCAGCGCATGGACAGCTTTCTCCTACGAGCAGTACTTC. It encodes CASSAWTAFSYEQYF. The chain links TRBV7-9 to TRBJ2-7, with a weak D call TRBD1 (6 bases). V was trimmed by 5 bases and J by 0 bases, leaving 14 bases between them. The germline V gene encodes CDR1 SEHNR and CDR2 FQNEAQ (reference sequence). This CDR3 is built from 15 residues. The complete variable domain, with remaining parts taken from reference TRBV7-9 and TRBJ2-7, reads DTGVSQNPRHKITKRGQNVTFRCDPISEHNRLYWYRQTLGQGPEFLTYFQNEAQLEKSRLLSDRFSAERPKGSFSTLEIQRTEQGDSAMYLCASSAWTAFSYEQYFGPGTRLTVT.

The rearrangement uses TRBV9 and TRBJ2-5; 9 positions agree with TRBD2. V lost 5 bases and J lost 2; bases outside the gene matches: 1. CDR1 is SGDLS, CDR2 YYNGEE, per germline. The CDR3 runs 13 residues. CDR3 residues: CASRREGQETQYF. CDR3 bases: TGTGCCAGCAGGCGGGAGGGTCAAGAGACCCAGTACTTC.

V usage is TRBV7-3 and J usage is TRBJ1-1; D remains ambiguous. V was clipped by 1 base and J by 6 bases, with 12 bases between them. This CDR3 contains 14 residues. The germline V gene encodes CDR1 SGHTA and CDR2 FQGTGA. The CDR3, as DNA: TGTGCCAGCAGCTTAAACGGGAACAAGGCTGAAGCTTTCTTT. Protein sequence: CASSLNGNKAEAFF.

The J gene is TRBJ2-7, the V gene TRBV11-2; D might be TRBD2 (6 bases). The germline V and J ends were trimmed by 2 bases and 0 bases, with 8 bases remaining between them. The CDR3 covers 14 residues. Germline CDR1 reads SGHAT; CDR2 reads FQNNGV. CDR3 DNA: TGTGCCAGCAGCTTACGACTAGACTCCTACGAGCAGTACTTC. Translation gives CASSLRLDSYEQYF.

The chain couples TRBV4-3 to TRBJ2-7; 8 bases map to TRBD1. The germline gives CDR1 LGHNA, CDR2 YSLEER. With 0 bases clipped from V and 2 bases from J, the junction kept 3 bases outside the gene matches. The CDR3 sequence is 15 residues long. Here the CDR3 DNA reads TGCGCCAGCAGCCAAGAGGGGACAGGAGCCTACGAGCAGTACTTC. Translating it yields CASSQEGTGAYEQYF.